This TCR beta chain was identified in a study of chemoradiotherapy in HPV16-positive cancers (dated by TCRdb to 2022 to 2024). Background on the whole study: Candidate HPV-specific T-cell clones and common TCR motifs were defined by functional T-cell assays performed on cells from a couple of HPV16-positive patients. Next, the candidate HPV-specific TCRs and motifs were followed in TCR repertoires from around 91 patients with HPV-related cancers. Whether T-cell immunity against the HPV oncoproteins E6 and E7 changes during chemoradiotherapy and whether survival is affected by this immunity were examined in the study. Broad study findings and their caveats: Expansion of candidate HPV-specific clones and E7-related TCR motifs was observed in the tumor microenvironment during treatment, whereas no such expansion was observed for non-HPV-specific T cells. The survival association was reported for HPV16-positive patients, and the functional definition of HPV-specific T cells was derived from only two HPV16-positive patients. In HPV16-positive patients, expansion of HPV-responsive T cells during chemoradiotherapy was associated with improved recurrence-free survival.

The method behind the library was the immunoSEQ multiplex PCR assay. This immuneACCESS table, as held by TCRdb, lists in-frame sequences with V and J called but not all clones. Of the missing ones, under half trace to an unresolved V gene in checked studies; the others have no known cause. The sample includes 20,000 or so clones, with more than 80% observed a single time. The top ten clonotypes cover about 4% of the sample. Repertoires were sampled multiple times during chemoradiotherapy, which allowed clonal expansion in the tumor microenvironment to be followed. The CDR3 holds 14 amino acids from the cysteine to the phenylalanine. CDR3 DNA is the only sequence kept; it has 42 bases, read in frame from the first base. Via the germline V gene (reference sequence), CDR1 is MNHEY and CDR2 SMNVEV. Deletion took 5 bases off V and 0 bases off J, with a span of 10 bases between the germline ends. A note on this clone: It has no known antigen specificity. No clone much larger than this one lies a single base away; base qualities are absent.

The material was blood, obtained from a patient who underwent chemoradiotherapy. This clonotype was sampled from a human donor with HPV-associated anogenital cancer. This sequence uses TRBV27 and TRBJ1-1, and possibly TRBD1, on 5 matching bases. This receptor carries the CDR3 CASSIQEMNTEAFF. At the DNA level, the sequence is TGTGCCAGCAGTATACAGGAAATGAACACTGAAGCTTTCTTT.